Presented here are 32 T cell receptor beta chains from one specimen sequenced in a study of T cell clonality in common variable immunodeficiency. The method was immunoSEQ multiplex PCR; TCRdb's version includes in-frame clones alone and lacks a portion of them. Altogether roughly 32,000 clones were found in the sample, and no singletons occur. The specimen was peripheral blood mononuclear cells. The receptor source for this set is a person aged 18-70 years in good health.

Ten or more counts support this clone. Read sequence stops 3 residues before the CDR3 end, and the germline J gene provides the missing end. J is TRBJ1-4 and V is TRBV29-1, with 8 positions matching TRBD1. The CDR3 has 13 amino acids. CDR1 is SQVTM, CDR2 ANQGSEA, per germline. V lost 5 bases and J lost 9; bases outside the gene matches: 8. The CDR3 is CSVLTGGGKKLFF. The covered CDR3 bases are TGCAGCGTTCTAACAGGGGGAGGAAAAAAA.

This clone was observed many times. The CDR3 goes on 3 residues after the read ends, and that part is filled in from the germline J gene. The chain uses TRBV5-1 and TRBJ2-5; TRBD1 matches 8 bases. This CDR3 is built from 15 residues. The ends lost 4 bases at V and 4 bases at J; junction bases unmatched: 9. Looked up from germline, CDR1 is SGHRS and CDR2 is YFSETQ. CDR3 residues: CASSTDRGVGETQYF. Incomplete CDR3 DNA: TGCGCCAGCAGCACCGACAGGGGAGTAGGAGAGACC.

This clone was found a few times. The observed sequence ends 3 residues before the CDR3 terminus, with the missing tail filled in from the germline J gene. The rearrangement links TRBV5-1 to TRBJ1-2; D is undetermined. Germline V CDR1 and CDR2: SGHRS, YFSETQ. The length of the CDR3 is 14 residues. CDR3 in amino acids: CASSSAYGQETYTF. The covered CDR3 bases are TGCGCCAGCAGCTCTGCTTATGGGCAAGAGACC.

This clone was detected many times. The read gets to within 3 residues of the CDR3 end, and the germline J gene fills in the rest. The rearrangement uses TRBV5-1 and TRBJ2-2; 9 nucleotides line up with TRBD1. In germline, CDR1 is SGHRS, CDR2 YFSETQ. The CDR3 is made up of 17 amino acids. V lost 4 bases to trimming and J lost 2 bases; unmatched junction nucleotides: 9. The chain's CDR3 is CASSPNPGQGNTGELFF. The sequenced CDR3 bases are TGCGCCAGCAGCCCGAATCCGGGACAGGGAAACACCGGGGAG.

The sample holds many counts of this clone. The read ends 3 residues shy of where the CDR3 ends; the end is completed using the germline J gene. The chain couples TRBV6-1 to TRBJ1-3; D gene unclear. V shed 3 bases and J shed 0 bases, with 6 bases lying between them. This CDR3 is built from 14 residues. The germline CDR1 and CDR2 sequences are MNHNS and SASEGT. The CDR3 protein is CASSEANSGNTIYF. The CDR3 bases that were read are TGTGCCAGCAGTGAGGCCAACTCTGGAAACACC.

This clone was seen at least ten times. The CDR3 end is not reached by the read, which stops 3 residues before it; the germline J gene fills it in. The rearrangement uses TRBV7-6 and TRBJ2-2; 7 positions match TRBD1. The CDR3 totals 13 residues. CDR1 and CDR2 from the germline V gene are SGHVS and FNYEAQ. The CDR3 loop is CASSSRGQDGLFF. The covered CDR3 bases are TGTGCCAGCAGCTCGCGCGGACAGGACGGG.

This clone was recorded at least ten times. With the read ending 3 residues before the CDR3 end, the germline J gene is used to fill in that end. This chain uses TRBV6-1 with TRBJ2-3; weak D call: TRBD2 (6 bases). This CDR3 comprises 16 residues. Trimming stripped 0 bases from V and 4 bases from J, with 14 bases between. Germline loops: CDR1 MNHNS, CDR2 SASEGT. CDR3 sequence: CASSEAEGRGPDTQYF. CDR3 DNA (partial): TGTGCCAGCAGTGAAGCGGAGGGGAGAGGGCCAGATACG.

Comment on this clone: The CDR3 extends 3 residues past the end of the read, so its final part is completed from the germline J gene. V gene TRBV7-9 combines with J gene TRBJ1-2; perhaps TRBD1 as D (5 bases). Germline assignment: CDR1 SEHNR and CDR2 FQNEAQ (reference sequence). The CDR3 spans 15 residues. This CDR3 is CASITGLAGAGDYTF. CDR3 DNA (partial): TGTGCCAGCATCACGGGACTAGCGGGAGCGGGTGAC. The variable domain in full, completed from reference TRBV7-9 and TRBJ1-2, reads DTGVSQNPRHKITKRGQNVTFRCDPISEHNRLYWYRQTLGQGPEFLTYFQNEAQLEKSRLLSDRFSAERPKGSFSTLEIQRTEQGDSAMYLCASITGLAGAGDYTFGSGTRLTVV.

This clone was seen a few times. The read ends 3 residues before the CDR3 terminus; that terminus is restored from the germline J gene. The chain employs TRBV18 and TRBJ2-2; perhaps D is TRBD1 or TRBD2 (5 bases each). The CDR3 covers 16 residues. Germline CDR1 is KGHSH and CDR2 is LQKENI. The CDR3 sequence: CASSPPGERGNSPLFF. CDR3 DNA (partial): TGTGCCAGCTCACCACCGGGAGAAAGGGGAAATTCACCG.

The sample holds a few counts of this clone. The read ends 3 residues before the CDR3 terminus; that terminus is restored from the germline J gene. The V call is TRBV7-9, the J call TRBJ1-2; TRBD1 matches 7 bases. There are 13 residues in the CDR3. CDR1 is SEHNR, CDR2 FQNEAQ, per germline (reference sequence). This chain's CDR3 is CASSLRQGGGYTF. The DNA read from the CDR3 is TGTGCCAGCAGCTTAAGACAGGGAGGGGGC.

This clone occurred many times. The CDR3 end is not reached by the read, which stops 3 residues before it; the germline J gene fills it in. The chain combines TRBV7-8 with TRBJ2-2; 7 nucleotides agree with TRBD2. The length of the CDR3 is 17 residues. V lost 5 bases to trimming and J lost 6 bases; unmatched junction nucleotides: 15. The germline CDR1 and CDR2 sequences are SGHVS and FQNEAQ. CDR3 in amino acids: CASSPPIGLGASGELFF. The CDR3 DNA, read in part, is TGTGCCAGCAGCCCACCGATAGGACTAGGGGCCTCCGGGGAG.

In its sample, this clone was seen many times. The DNA ends 3 residues before the CDR3 does, and the rest of the CDR3 is filled in from the germline J gene. This rearrangement joins TRBV30 to TRBJ1-4; D perhaps matches TRBD1 (5 bases). The V gene's germline CDR1 is GTSNPN and CDR2 SVGIG (reference sequence). CDR3 length: 12 amino acids. V lost 5 bases, J lost 5 bases, and 9 bases lay in between. The covered CDR3 bases are TGTGCCTGGTCAGGGCTCAATGAAAAA. Translation: CAWSGLNEK. The full CDR3 protein reads CAWSGLNEKLFF.

This clone was observed many times. The read gets to within 3 residues of the CDR3 end, and the germline J gene fills in the rest. The rearrangement uses TRBV20-1 and TRBJ2-1, with 8 bases matching TRBD2. The V gene end was trimmed by 6 bases and the J gene end by 6 bases; junction bases not matched to a gene: 4. Germline lookup yields CDR1 DFQATT and CDR2 SNEGSKA (reference sequence). The CDR3 runs to 12 residues. CDR3 in amino acids: CSALAGGNEQFF. The covered CDR3 bases are TGCAGTGCCCTTGCGGGAGGCAATGAG.

This clone was detected ten times or more. The read ends 3 residues shy of where the CDR3 ends; the end is completed using the germline J gene. The rearrangement joins TRBV12-3 or TRBV12-4 to TRBJ2-7; D unclear. Trimming took off 2 bases at V and 1 base at J, with 6 bases between the two ends. The CDR3 spans 13 residues. The sequenced part of the CDR3 DNA is TGTGCCAGCAGTTTACCCCCTTCCTACGAG. Protein: CASSLPPSYE. The CDR3, in full, reads CASSLPPSYEQYF.

There are many counts of this clone. The CDR3 goes on 3 residues after the read ends, and that part is filled in from the germline J gene. V and J are TRBV12-3 or TRBV12-4 and TRBJ1-5; tentatively, D is TRBD1 (6 bases). The CDR3 is made up of 16 amino acids. V gave up 1 base and J gave up 7 bases, with 17 bases separating them. The CDR3 bases that were read are TGTGCCAGCAGTTTAGAACTAACAGGGAGGAAGCAGCCC. This encodes CASSLELTGRKQP. The full CDR3 sequence reads CASSLELTGRKQPQHF.

This clone appeared many times. With the read ending 3 residues before the CDR3 end, the germline J gene is used to fill in that end. The chain couples TRBV5-4 to TRBJ1-2; D is unresolved. The length of the CDR3 is 11 residues. Germline lookup yields CDR1 SGHNT and CDR2 YYREEE (reference sequence). V lost 2 bases, J lost 7 bases, and 6 bases lay in between. The DNA read from the CDR3 is TGTGCCAGCAGCTTCGCGGCTGGC. Translating it yields CASSFAAG. The whole CDR3 protein reads CASSFAAGYTF. The full variable domain, rest sourced from reference TRBV5-4 and TRBJ1-2, is ETGVTQSPTHLIKTRGQQVTLRCSSQSGHNTVSWYQQALGQGPQFIFQYYREEENGRGNFPPRFSGLQFPNYSSELNVNALELDDSALYLCASSFAAGYTFGSGTRLTVV.

In the case of this clone: Coverage ceases 3 residues before the CDR3 finishes, and the germline J gene fills in the end. This chain connects TRBV7-9 to TRBJ1-1, with D maybe TRBD1 (5 bases). Germline V lookup: CDR1 SEHNR, CDR2 FQNEAQ (reference sequence). V gave up 5 bases and J gave up 3 bases, with 10 bases separating them. This CDR3 is 13 amino acids long. The covered CDR3 bases are TGTGCCAGCAGCCCCAGGGAGGACACTGAA. Amino acids: CASSPREDTE. The CDR3 as a whole reads CASSPREDTEAFF.

This clone has only a few counts. The CDR3 goes on 3 residues after the read ends, and that part is filled in from the germline J gene. The genes are TRBV5-1 and TRBJ2-1; 8 nucleotides line up with TRBD2. CDR1 is SGHRS and CDR2 is YFSETQ in the germline V gene. The CDR3 extends over 15 amino acids. V was clipped by 4 bases and J by 2 bases; unmatched bases: 5. The DNA read from the CDR3 is TGCGCCAGCAGCGAACTAGCGGAACCCTACAATGAG. Translated: CASSELAEPYNE. The CDR3 in full is CASSELAEPYNEQFF.

The table lists this clone with many counts. The CDR3 goes on 3 residues after the read ends, and that part is filled in from the germline J gene. This sequence joins TRBV18 and TRBJ1-1; D remains unclear. Trimming took 2 bases from V and 3 from J, leaving 13 bases between them. The CDR3 totals 15 residues. The germline gives CDR1 KGHSH, CDR2 LQKENI. The DNA read from the CDR3 is TGTGCCAGCTCACCAGGTGCAGGTCAAGACACTGAA. It specifies CASSPGAGQDTE. The whole CDR3 is CASSPGAGQDTEAFF. Looking up the rest from reference TRBV18 and TRBJ1-1 gives the full variable domain: NAGVMQNPRHLVRRRGQEARLRCSPMKGHSHVYWYRQLPEEGLKFMVYLQKENIIDESGMPKERFSAEFPKEGPSILRIQQVVRGDSAAYFCASSPGAGQDTEAFFGQGTRLTVV.

Note on this clone: Read coverage stops 3 residues before the CDR3 terminus; the germline J gene supplies the remainder. The V gene is TRBV11-2, the J gene TRBJ2-5, with a weak D call TRBD2 (6 bases). V lost 4 bases and J lost 6, with 18 bases in between. Germline CDR1 SGHAT, CDR2 FQNNGV. The CDR3 sequence is 15 residues long. The sequenced CDR3 bases are TGTGCCAGCAGCTCGCCGGGGACGGGGGTAAAGACC. Its protein product is CASSSPGTGVKT. The entire CDR3 reads CASSSPGTGVKTQYF.

Details on this clone: Coverage ceases 3 residues before the CDR3 finishes, and the germline J gene fills in the end. Other DNA sequences in this specimen translate into the identical CDR3. The gene calls are TRBV19 and TRBJ1-3; 7 bases agree with TRBD1. The CDR3 spans 14 residues. The ends lost 7 bases at V and 0 bases at J; junction bases unmatched: 3. Looked up from germline, CDR1 is LNHDA and CDR2 is SQIVND (reference sequence). The sequenced CDR3 bases are TGTGCCAGTAAACAGGGGAGCTCTGGAAACACC. This encodes CASKQGSSGNT. From start to end, the CDR3 is CASKQGSSGNTIYF.

This clone came up many times. Sequencing ends 3 residues short of the CDR3 end; the germline J gene provides the rest. The rearrangement links TRBV30 to TRBJ2-3, with TRBD2 matching 10 bases. Germline values: CDR1 GTSNPN, CDR2 SVGIG (reference sequence). The CDR3 runs 15 residues. V shed 0 bases and J 2 bases; nucleotides not matched to a gene: 2. The DNA read from the CDR3 is TGTGCCTGGAGTGTAACTAGCGGGAACACAGATACG. Its translation is CAWSVTSGNTDT. Given in full, the CDR3 is CAWSVTSGNTDTQYF.

This clone has a count of ten or more. The read ends 3 residues before the CDR3 terminus; that terminus is restored from the germline J gene. The chain is built from TRBV5-6 and TRBJ2-7; D not certain. CDR3 length: 14 residues. Between the trimmed V and J ends, which lost 6 bases and 2 bases, there was a span of 15 bases. CDR1 SGHDT and CDR2 YYEEEE come from the germline V gene. The chain's CDR3 is CASTNVAQTYEQYF. The sequenced CDR3 bases are TGTGCCAGCACCAACGTGGCCCAAACCTACGAG. Looking up the rest from reference TRBV5-6 and TRBJ2-7 gives the full variable domain: DAGVTQSPTHLIKTRGQQVTLRCSPKSGHDTVSWYQQALGQGPQFIFQYYEEEERQRGNFPDRFSGHQFPNYSSELNVNALLLGDSALYLCASTNVAQTYEQYFGPGTRLTVT.

Turning to this clone: Read data end 3 residues before the CDR3 end; the end is taken from the germline J gene. The chain recombines TRBV19 with TRBJ1-1; D gene ambiguous. The CDR3 length is 13 residues. Germline V gene data show CDR1 as LNHDA and CDR2 as SQIVND (reference sequence). Trimming shortened V by 3 bases and J by 2 bases, and 7 bases separated the two germline ends. CDR3 bases read: TGTGCCAGTAGTATCGGGTTCAACACTGAA. It codes for CASSIGFNTE. In full, the CDR3 is CASSIGFNTEAFF. Looking up the rest from reference TRBV19 and TRBJ1-1 gives the full variable domain: DGGITQSPKYLFRKEGQNVTLSCEQNLNHDAMYWYRQDPGQGLRLIYYSQIVNDFQKGDIAEGYSVSREKKESFPLTVTSAQKNPTAFYLCASSIGFNTEAFFGQGTRLTVV.

This clone was recorded at least ten times. The read ends 3 residues before the CDR3 terminus; that terminus is restored from the germline J gene. This chain uses TRBV10-1 with TRBJ1-5; D gene ambiguous. The CDR3 runs 13 residues. Germline V gives CDR1 WNHNN, CDR2 SYGVQD (reference sequence). Trimming pared 2 bases from V and 5 bases from J, leaving 7 bases between. The sequenced part of the CDR3 DNA is TGCGCCAGCAGTGAGACCCGGGATCAGCCC. This sequence encodes CASSETRDQP. The whole CDR3 is CASSETRDQPQHF.

This clone has only a few counts. Read sequence stops 3 residues before the CDR3 end, and the germline J gene provides the missing end. The V and J genes are TRBV5-1 and TRBJ2-7; 11 bases align to TRBD2. Germline V gene data show CDR1 as SGHRS and CDR2 as YFSETQ. Germline trimming cut 2 bases from V and 6 bases from J; bases unmatched to any gene: 10. The CDR3 runs to 16 residues. This CDR3 is CASSLTSGSLGSEQYF. The sequenced part of the CDR3 DNA is TGCGCCAGCAGCTTAACTAGCGGGAGCCTCGGATCCGAG.

This clone was observed many times. The CDR3 extends 3 residues past the end of the read, so its final part is completed from the germline J gene. The genes are TRBV6-1 and TRBJ2-7, with 8 bases matching TRBD2. The V gene end was trimmed by 2 bases and the J gene end by 3 bases; junction bases not matched to a gene: 6. The germline V gene encodes CDR1 MNHNS and CDR2 SASEGT. The CDR3 length is 15 residues. This CDR3 is CASSESPGLVYEQYF. The DNA read from the CDR3 is TGTGCCAGCAGTGAATCCCCGGGACTAGTCTACGAG.

This clone came up many times. The read gets to within 3 residues of the CDR3 end, and the germline J gene fills in the rest. The V and J genes are TRBV20-1 and TRBJ2-3; TRBD2 matches 7 bases. The germline V gene encodes CDR1 DFQATT and CDR2 SNEGSKA (reference sequence). The CDR3 runs to 16 residues. V trimming: 2 bases; J trimming: 4 bases; junction bases outside the gene matches: 12. The chain's CDR3 is CSARPLLRGSADTQYF. The CDR3 bases that were read are TGCAGTGCTAGACCTCTTCTTCGCGGGAGCGCAGATACG.

Of note for this clone: The CDR3 end falls 3 residues outside the read, so it is completed with the germline J gene. Other DNA variants within this sample encode the same CDR3. This chain links TRBV5-1 with TRBJ1-2, with TRBD1 identical over 7 bases. Germline V gives CDR1 SGHRS, CDR2 YFSETQ. CDR3 size: 15 residues. The CDR3 sequence is CASSLDPRQGDGYTF. The sequenced part of the CDR3 DNA is TGCGCCAGCAGCTTGGACCCCAGACAGGGAGACGGG.

This clone was seen ten or more times. The CDR3 goes on 3 residues after the read ends, and that part is filled in from the germline J gene. The V gene is TRBV6-2 or TRBV6-3, the J gene TRBJ2-1; the D is unclear. The V gene's germline CDR1 is MNHEY and CDR2 SVGEGT. The V gene lost 7 bases and the J gene lost 4 bases, with 5 bases spanning the gap. This CDR3 comprises 11 residues. The sequenced part of the CDR3 DNA is TGTGCCAGCACCCAATACAATGAG. Residues: CASTQYNE. The entire CDR3 protein reads CASTQYNEQFF.

There are many counts of this clone. The read halts 3 residues ahead of the CDR3 end, with the missing end drawn from the germline J gene. The rearrangement links TRBV5-6 to TRBJ2-5, with D tentatively TRBD1 (6 bases). Trimming removed 0 bases at V and 5 bases at J, with 14 bases between. The CDR3 is 15 amino acids. CDR1 and CDR2 from the germline V gene are SGHDT and YYEEEE. The CDR3 region is CASSLGLGDKETQYF. The part of the CDR3 DNA that was read is TGTGCCAGCAGCTTGGGTCTGGGGGACAAGGAGACC.

This clone was seen ten or more times. The CDR3 is cut off 3 residues early in the read; its end comes from the germline J gene. The chain is built from TRBV5-1 and TRBJ2-3; the match to TRBD2 covers 16 bases. The CDR3 is 15 amino acids. V shed 4 bases, J shed 6 bases, and the junction held 2 bases outside the gene matches. Looked up from germline, CDR1 is SGHRS and CDR2 is YFSETQ. CDR3 region: CASSGTSGREDTQYF. The covered CDR3 bases are TGCGCCAGCAGCGGGACTAGCGGGAGGGAGGATACG.